This paragraph reports one T cell receptor beta chain. The clone's antigen remains unknown. No quality values exist for individual bases; no much larger clone is one base distant. Participants in the prospective study were enrolled through a virtual design, were aged 18 to 89 years, and lived in approximately 25 United States geographic areas. In the prospective study, participants were assigned to cohorts based on the clinical history participants reported in a screening survey and a study questionnaire. In the prospective study, whole blood, serum and a nasopharyngeal or oropharyngeal swab were collected from each participant by mobile phlebotomists. Over an approximately 2-month period, participants in the prospective study had the option of providing additional blood draws and questionnaires. Blood samples from the prospective study were shipped frozen or at room temperature prior to DNA extraction.

From the cysteine through the phenylalanine, the CDR3 covers 14 amino acids. The read is trimmed to its CDR3 DNA, 42 bases read in frame from base 1. Ends trimmed: V by 4 bases, J by 3 bases; bases unmatched to a gene: 4. The germline V gene gives CDR1 as MNHEY and CDR2 as SVGEGT. The immunoSEQ Assay, a bias-controlled multiplex PCR, was used to amplify TCRbeta CDR3 regions from genomic DNA. The study's processing was this. The number of nucleated cells in each sample was estimated by amplification of reference gene primers within the assay. To quantify the absolute abundance of each unique TCRbeta CDR3 rearrangement, sequence reads were collapsed and filtered. For each sample, productive Simpson clonality was calculated as the square root of Simpson's diversity index over productive rearrangements. This is the immuneACCESS table as TCRdb keeps it, with only in-frame sequences that have V and J called. A part of the clones is gone; compared with another copy, unresolved V genes explain less than half, and the rest is unexplained. V, J and clone size reflect that table, while D and trimming were determined from the DNA. Recorded for this sample are 200,000 or so clones; 65% to 90% of them occurred a single time. 3.8% of the sample comes from the top ten.

This specimen comes from a study of blood T cell repertoires in COVID-19 (dated by TCRdb to 2018 to 2021). Broadly, across the study: Collaborator samples came from the United States, Italy and Spain and covered acute and convalescent phases of COVID-19. The dataset comprised deeply sampled blood TCRbeta repertoires from subjects exposed to, actively infected with, or recovered from COVID-19. HLA class I and class II types, where available, came from metadata supplied by the sample provider rather than from assay-based typing. The samples were drawn from the first 160 participants of the ongoing ImmuneRACE study and from under 1,500 subjects provided by 6 global collaborators. Nearly every sample came with metadata listing a de-identified subject ID, COVID-19 status, age in years and sex. The material from the prospective study consisted of cDNA or gDNA derived from T cells, B-cell-depleted T cells, or PBMCs. The repertoires were released in a freely available public database meant as a resource for research on the immune response to SARS-CoV-2. Findings and caveats that apply to the study as a whole: Clinical and demographic metadata were provided uncurated, with the amount varying by source and participant.

The chain employs TRBV6-2 or TRBV6-3 and TRBJ1-1, and TRBD1 aligns with 8 junction nucleotides. This receptor was taken from a woman aged 40 to 50 with acute COVID-19. Sequencing was done on a sample of PBMCs or T cells enriched from blood (not recorded which). The DNA sequence follows: TGTGCCAGCAGTTGGATACAGGGGGACACTGAAGCTTTCTTT. This translates into CASSWIQGDTEAFF.